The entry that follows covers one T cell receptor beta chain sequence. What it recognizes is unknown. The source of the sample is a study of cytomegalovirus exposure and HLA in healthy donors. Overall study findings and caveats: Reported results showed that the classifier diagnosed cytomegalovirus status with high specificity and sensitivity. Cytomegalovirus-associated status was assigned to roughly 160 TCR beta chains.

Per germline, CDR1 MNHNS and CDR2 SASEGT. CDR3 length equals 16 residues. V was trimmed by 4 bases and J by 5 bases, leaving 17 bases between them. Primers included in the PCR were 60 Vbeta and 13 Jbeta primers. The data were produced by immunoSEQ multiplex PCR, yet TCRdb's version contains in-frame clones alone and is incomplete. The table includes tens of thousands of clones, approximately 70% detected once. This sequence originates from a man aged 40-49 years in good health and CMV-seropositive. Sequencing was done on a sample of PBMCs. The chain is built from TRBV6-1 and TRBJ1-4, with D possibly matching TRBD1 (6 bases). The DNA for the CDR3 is TGTGCCAGCAGTGGGGCCGGGGGGGCGGGCAATGAAAAACTGTTTTTT. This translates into CASSGAGGAGNEKLFF.